This T cell receptor (beta chain) comes out of a study of cytomegalovirus exposure and HLA in healthy donors. Study results and caveats: In a later analysis, TCR beta V- and J-gene trimming showed a link to a missense DCLRE1C variant. Later work associated fewer than 20,000 TCR beta sequences with HLA alleles at 0.05 false discovery rate.

Concerning this clone: The target antigen is unknown.

These donors, healthy bone marrow donors, were studied. V was pared by 6 bases and J by 4 bases, with 9 bases of the junction left unmatched. Germline assignment: CDR1 MNHNY and CDR2 SVGAGI (reference sequence). The CDR3 totals 15 residues. PCR primers comprised 60 Vbeta and 13 Jbeta primers. Authors' methods: Tens of millions of unique TCR beta chains, about 10 million of them shared, were counted by a later analysis. Assay used: immunoSEQ multiplex PCR; TCRdb lists only in-frame clones, some missing. D and trimming come from the DNA, and the V and J calls and clone size come from that table. Among 200,000 or so clones, about 84% were seen once, and the ten largest hold 1% to 1.5%.

The sequence derives from a human donor in good health. The sample was PBMCs. The V gene is TRBV6-6, the J gene TRBJ1-2; 9 bases agree with TRBD1. Written as DNA, the CDR3 is TGTGCCAGCAGCCACGGGACAGGGAGGCGCTATGGCTACACCTTC. Its translation: CASSHGTGRRYGYTF.